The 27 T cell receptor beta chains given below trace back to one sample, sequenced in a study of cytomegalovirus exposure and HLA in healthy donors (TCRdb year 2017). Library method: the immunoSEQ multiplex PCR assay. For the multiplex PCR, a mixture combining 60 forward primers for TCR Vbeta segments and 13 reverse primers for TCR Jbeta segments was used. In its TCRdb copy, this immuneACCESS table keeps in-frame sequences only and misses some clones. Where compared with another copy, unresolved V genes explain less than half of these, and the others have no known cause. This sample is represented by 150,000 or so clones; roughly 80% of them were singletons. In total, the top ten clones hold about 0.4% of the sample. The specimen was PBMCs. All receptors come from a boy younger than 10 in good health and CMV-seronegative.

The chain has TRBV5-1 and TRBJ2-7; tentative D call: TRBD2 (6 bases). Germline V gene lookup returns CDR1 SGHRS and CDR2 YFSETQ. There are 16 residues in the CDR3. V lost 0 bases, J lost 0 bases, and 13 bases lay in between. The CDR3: CASSLATGEFSYEQYF. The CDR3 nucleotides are TGCGCCAGCAGCTTGGCCACGGGGGAATTCTCCTACGAGCAGTACTTC.

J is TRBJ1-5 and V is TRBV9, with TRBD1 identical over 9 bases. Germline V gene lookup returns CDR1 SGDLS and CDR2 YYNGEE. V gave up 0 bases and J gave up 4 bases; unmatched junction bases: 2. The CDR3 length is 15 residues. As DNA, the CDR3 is TGTGCCAGCAGCGTAGAGGGGACAGGGAATCAGCCCCAGCATTTT. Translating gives CASSVEGTGNQPQHF.

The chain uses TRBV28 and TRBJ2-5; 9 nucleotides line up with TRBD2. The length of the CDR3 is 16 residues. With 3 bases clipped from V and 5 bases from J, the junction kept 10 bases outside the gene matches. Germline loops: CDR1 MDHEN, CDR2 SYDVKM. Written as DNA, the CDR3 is TGTGCCAGCAGTTTTACGGCCGGGACTAGCTGGGAGACCCAGTACTTC. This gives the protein CASSFTAGTSWETQYF. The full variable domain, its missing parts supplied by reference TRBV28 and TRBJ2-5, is DVKVTQSSRYLVKRTGEKVFLECVQDMDHENMFWYRQDPGLGLRLIYFSYDVKMKEKGDIPEGYSVSREKKERFSLILESASTNQTSMYLCASSFTAGTSWETQYFGPGTRLLVL.

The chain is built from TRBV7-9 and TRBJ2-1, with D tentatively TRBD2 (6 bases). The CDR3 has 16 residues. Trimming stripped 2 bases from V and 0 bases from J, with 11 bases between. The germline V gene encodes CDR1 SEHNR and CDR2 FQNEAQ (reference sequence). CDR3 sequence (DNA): TGTGCCAGCAGCTTAATGACGGGAGCCTCCTACAATGAGCAGTTCTTC. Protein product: CASSLMTGASYNEQFF.

CDR3 nucleotide sequence: TGCGCCAGCAGCGAGCGGGAGCGAGGAGATACGCAGTATTTT. Residues: CASSERERGDTQYF. The chain couples TRBV10-2 to TRBJ2-3, with 8 positions matching TRBD2. CDR1 WSHSY and CDR2 SAAADI come from the germline V gene. Unmatched junction bases numbered 7, after V lost 6 bases and J lost 5 bases. The CDR3 loop spans 14 amino acids.

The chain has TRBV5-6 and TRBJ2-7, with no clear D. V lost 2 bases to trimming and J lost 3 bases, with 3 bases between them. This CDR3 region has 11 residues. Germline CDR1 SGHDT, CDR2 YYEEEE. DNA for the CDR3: TGTGCCAGCAGCTTCAACTACGAGCAGTACTTC. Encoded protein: CASSFNYEQYF.

CDR3 loop: CASSLGTGRETEAFF. The CDR3 region has the DNA TGTGCCAGCAGCTTAGGGACAGGGAGAGAAACTGAAGCTTTCTTT. This chain links TRBV7-9 with TRBJ1-1; 8 bases are shared with TRBD1. Germline CDR1 is SEHNR and CDR2 is FQNEAQ (reference sequence). This CDR3 spans 15 amino acids. After removal of 1 base from V and 5 bases from J, the junction contained 6 bases not matched to a gene.

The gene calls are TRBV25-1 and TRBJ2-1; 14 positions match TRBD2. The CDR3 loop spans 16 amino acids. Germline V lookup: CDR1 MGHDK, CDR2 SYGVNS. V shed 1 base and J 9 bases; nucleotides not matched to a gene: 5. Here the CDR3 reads CASSESGLAGEAEQFF. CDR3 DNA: TGTGCCAGCAGTGAATCGGGACTAGCGGGAGAAGCTGAGCAGTTCTTC. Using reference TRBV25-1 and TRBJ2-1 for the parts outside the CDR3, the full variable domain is EADIYQTPRYLVIGTGKKITLECSQTMGHDKMYWYQQDPGMELHLIHYSYGVNSTEKGDLSSESTVSRIRTEHFPLTLESARPSHTSQYLCASSESGLAGEAEQFFGPGTRLTVL.

The CDR3 DNA follows: TGTGCCAGCAGCCGCGGACTAGCGGGAGAGGAAGAGACCCAGTACTTC. This translates into CASSRGLAGEEETQYF. The chain is built from TRBV14 and TRBJ2-5; 13 bases map to TRBD2. Germline V lookup: CDR1 SGHDN, CDR2 FVKESK. The CDR3 has 16 amino acids. Germline trimming cut 4 bases from V and 3 bases from J; bases unmatched to any gene: 5.

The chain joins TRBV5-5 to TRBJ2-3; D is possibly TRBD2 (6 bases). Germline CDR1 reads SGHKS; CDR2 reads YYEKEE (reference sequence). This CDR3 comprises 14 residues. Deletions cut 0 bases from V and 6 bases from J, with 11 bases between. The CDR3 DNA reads TGTGCCAGCAGCTTGGCTCTAGCGAGGGATACGCAGTATTTT. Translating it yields CASSLALARDTQYF.

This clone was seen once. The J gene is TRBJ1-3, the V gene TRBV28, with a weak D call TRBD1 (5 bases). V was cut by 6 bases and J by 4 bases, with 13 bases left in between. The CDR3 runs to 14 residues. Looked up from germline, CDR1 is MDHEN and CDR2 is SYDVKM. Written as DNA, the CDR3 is TGTGCCAGCAGCCGCCCCGCAGGGGGAAACACCATATATTTT. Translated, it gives CASSRPAGGNTIYF.

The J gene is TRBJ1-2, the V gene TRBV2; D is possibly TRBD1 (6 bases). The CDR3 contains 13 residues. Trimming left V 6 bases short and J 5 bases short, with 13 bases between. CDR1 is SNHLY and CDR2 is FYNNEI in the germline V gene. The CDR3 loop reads CASRSQGPYGYTF. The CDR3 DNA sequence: TGTGCCAGCAGGTCTCAGGGGCCGTATGGCTACACCTTC. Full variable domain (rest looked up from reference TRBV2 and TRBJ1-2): EPEVTQTPSHQVTQMGQEVILRCVPISNHLYFYWYRQILGQKVEFLVSFYNNEISEKSEIFDDQFSVERPDGSNFTLKIRSTKLEDSAMYFCASRSQGPYGYTFGSGTRLTVV.

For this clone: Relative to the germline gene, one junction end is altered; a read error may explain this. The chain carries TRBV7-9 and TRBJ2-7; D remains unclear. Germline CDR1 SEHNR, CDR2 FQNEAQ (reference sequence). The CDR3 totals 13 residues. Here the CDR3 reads CSSSPSTAYEQYF. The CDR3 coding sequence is TGTTCCAGCAGCCCCTCCACAGCCTACGAGCAGTACTTC.

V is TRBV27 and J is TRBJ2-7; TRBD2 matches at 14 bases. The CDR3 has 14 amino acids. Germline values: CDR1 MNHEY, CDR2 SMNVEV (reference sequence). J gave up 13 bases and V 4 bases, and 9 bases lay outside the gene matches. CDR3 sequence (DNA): TGTGCCAGCAGTTCCGAAGGGACTAGCGGGAGACTCTACTTC. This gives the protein CASSSEGTSGRLYF.

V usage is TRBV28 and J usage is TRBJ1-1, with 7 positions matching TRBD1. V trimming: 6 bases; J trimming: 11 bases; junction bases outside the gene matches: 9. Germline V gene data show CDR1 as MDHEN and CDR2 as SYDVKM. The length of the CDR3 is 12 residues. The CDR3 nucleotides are TGTGCCAGCAGCCCCGGGACAGTTGTTGCTTTCTTT. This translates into CASSPGTVVAFF. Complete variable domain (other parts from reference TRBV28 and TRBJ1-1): DVKVTQSSRYLVKRTGEKVFLECVQDMDHENMFWYRQDPGLGLRLIYFSYDVKMKEKGDIPEGYSVSREKKERFSLILESASTNQTSMYLCASSPGTVVAFFGQGTRLTVV.

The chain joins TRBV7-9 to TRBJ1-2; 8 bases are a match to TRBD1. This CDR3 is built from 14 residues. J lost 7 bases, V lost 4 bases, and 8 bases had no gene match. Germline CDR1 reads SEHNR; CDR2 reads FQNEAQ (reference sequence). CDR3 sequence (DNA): TGTGCCAGCAGCTGCGAGGACAGGGTATGTGGCTACACCTTC. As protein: CASSCEDRVCGYTF.

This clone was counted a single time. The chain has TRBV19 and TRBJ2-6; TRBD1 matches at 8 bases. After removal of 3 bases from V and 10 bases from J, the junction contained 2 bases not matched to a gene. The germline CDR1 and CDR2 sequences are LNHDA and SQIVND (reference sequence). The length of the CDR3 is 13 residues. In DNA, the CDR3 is TGTGCCAGTAGTATTAGGGACAGGAACGTCCTGACTTTC. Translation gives CASSIRDRNVLTF.

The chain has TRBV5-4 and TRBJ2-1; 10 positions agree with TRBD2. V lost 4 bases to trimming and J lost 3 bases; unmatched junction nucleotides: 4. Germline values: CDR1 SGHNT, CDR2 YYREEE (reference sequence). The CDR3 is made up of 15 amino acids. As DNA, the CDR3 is TGTGCCAGCAGCACCCGGACTAGCGGCTACAATGAGCAGTTCTTC. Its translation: CASSTRTSGYNEQFF.

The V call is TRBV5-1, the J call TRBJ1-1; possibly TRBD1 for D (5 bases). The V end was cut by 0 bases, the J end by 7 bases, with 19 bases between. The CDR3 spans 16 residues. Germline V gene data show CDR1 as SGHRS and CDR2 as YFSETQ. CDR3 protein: CASSLDLGHSSGEAFF. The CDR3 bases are TGCGCCAGCAGCTTGGACCTTGGACACTCCTCGGGTGAAGCTTTCTTT. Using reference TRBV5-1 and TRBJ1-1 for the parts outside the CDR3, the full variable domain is KAGVTQTPRYLIKTRGQQVTLSCSPISGHRSVSWYQQTPGQGLQFLFEYFSETQRNKGNFPGRFSGRQFSNSRSEMNVSTLELGDSALYLCASSLDLGHSSGEAFFGQGTRLTVV.

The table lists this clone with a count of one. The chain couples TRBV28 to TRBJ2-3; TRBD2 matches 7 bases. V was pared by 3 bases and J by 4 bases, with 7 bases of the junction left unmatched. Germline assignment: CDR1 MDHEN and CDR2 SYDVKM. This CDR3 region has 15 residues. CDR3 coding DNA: TGTGCCAGCAGTTTCGCCGGGAGGAACCCAGATACGCAGTATTTT. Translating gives CASSFAGRNPDTQYF.

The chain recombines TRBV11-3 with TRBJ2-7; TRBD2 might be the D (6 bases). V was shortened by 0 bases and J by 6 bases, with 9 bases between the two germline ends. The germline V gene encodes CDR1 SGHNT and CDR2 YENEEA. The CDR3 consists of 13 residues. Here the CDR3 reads CASSLEDGSEQYF. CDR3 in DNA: TGTGCCAGCAGCTTAGAAGACGGGAGCGAGCAGTACTTC.

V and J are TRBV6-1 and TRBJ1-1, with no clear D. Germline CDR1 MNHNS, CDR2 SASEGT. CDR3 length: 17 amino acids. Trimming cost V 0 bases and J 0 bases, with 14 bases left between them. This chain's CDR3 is CASSEARPGQMNTEAFF. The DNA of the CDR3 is TGTGCCAGCAGTGAAGCGCGTCCTGGGCAGATGAACACTGAAGCTTTCTTT.

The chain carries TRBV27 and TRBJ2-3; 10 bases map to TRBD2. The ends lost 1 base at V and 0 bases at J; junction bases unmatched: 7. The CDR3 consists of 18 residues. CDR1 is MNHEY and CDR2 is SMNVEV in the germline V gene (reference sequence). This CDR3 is CASSLLTSGFTSTDTQYF. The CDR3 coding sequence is TGTGCCAGCAGTTTATTGACTAGCGGGTTCACTAGCACAGATACGCAGTATTTT.

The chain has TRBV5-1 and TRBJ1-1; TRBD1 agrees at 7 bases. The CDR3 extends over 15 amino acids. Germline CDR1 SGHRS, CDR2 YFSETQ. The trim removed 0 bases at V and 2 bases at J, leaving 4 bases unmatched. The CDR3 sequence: CASSLETGFNTEAFF. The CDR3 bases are TGCGCCAGCAGCTTGGAGACAGGGTTTAACACTGAAGCTTTCTTT.

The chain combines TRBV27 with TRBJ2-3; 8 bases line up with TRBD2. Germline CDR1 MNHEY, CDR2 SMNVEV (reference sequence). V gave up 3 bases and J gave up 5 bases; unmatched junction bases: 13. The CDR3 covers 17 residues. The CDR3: CASSFGTRPPGGDTQYF. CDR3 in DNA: TGTGCCAGCAGTTTCGGGACTAGACCACCGGGGGGAGATACGCAGTATTTT.

CDR3 protein: CASSPVGTYEQYF. CDR3 DNA sequence: TGCGCCAGCAGCCCTGTCGGGACCTACGAGCAGTACTTC. The chain joins TRBV4-1 to TRBJ2-7; D is perhaps TRBD2 (5 bases). The CDR3 totals 13 residues. CDR1 and CDR2 from the germline V gene are MGHRA and YSYEKL. Trimming removed 4 bases from V and 2 bases from J, with 9 bases in between.

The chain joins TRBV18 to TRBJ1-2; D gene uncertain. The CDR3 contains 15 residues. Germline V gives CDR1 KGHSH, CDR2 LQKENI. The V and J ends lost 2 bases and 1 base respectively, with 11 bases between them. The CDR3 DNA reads TGTGCCAGCTCACCAGCGGTTGTTGGTAACTATGGCTACACCTTC. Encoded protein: CASSPAVVGNYGYTF.